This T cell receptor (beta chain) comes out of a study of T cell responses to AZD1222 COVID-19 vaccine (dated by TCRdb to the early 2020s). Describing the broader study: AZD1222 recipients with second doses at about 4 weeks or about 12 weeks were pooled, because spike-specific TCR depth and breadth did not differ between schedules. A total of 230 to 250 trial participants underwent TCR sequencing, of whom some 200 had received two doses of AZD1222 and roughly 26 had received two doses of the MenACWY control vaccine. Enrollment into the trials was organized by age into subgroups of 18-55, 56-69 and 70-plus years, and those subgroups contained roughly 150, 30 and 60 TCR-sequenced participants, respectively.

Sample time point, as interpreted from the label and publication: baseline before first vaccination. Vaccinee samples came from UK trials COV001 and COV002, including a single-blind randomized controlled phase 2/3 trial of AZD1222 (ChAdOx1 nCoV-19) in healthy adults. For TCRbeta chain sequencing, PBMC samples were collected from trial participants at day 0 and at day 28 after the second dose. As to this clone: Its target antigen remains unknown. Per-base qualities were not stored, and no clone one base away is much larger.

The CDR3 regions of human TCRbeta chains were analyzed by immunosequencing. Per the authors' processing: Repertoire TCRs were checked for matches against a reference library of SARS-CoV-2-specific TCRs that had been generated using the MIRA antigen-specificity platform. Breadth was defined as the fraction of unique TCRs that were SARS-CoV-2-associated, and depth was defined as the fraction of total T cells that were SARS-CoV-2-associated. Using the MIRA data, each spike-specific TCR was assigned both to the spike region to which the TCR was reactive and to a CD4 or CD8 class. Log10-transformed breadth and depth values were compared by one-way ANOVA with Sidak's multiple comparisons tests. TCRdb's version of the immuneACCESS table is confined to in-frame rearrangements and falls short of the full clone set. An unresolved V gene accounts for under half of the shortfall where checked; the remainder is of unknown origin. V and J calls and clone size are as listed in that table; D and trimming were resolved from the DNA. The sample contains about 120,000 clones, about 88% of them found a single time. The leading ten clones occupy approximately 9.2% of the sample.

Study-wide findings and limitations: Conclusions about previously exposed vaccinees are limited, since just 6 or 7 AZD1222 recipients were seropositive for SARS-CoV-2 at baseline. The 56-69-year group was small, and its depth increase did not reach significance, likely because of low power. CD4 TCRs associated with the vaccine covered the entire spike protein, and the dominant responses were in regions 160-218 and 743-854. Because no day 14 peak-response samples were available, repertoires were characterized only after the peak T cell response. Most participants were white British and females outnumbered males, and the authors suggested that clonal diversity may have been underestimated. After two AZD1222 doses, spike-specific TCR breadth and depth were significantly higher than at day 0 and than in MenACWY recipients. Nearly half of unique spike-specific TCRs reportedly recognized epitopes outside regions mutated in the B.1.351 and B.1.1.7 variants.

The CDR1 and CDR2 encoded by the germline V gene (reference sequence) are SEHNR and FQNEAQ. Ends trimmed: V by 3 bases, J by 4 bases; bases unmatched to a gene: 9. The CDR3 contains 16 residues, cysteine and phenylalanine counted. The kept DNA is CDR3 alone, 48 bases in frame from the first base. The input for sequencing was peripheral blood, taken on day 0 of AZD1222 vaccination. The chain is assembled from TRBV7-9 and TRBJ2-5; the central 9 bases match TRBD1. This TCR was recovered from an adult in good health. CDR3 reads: CASSFEQGAKGETQYF. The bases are TGTGCCAGCAGCTTTGAACAGGGGGCGAAGGGAGAGACCCAGTACTTC.